The rows below give T cell receptor beta chains drawn from one sample of a study of response to subunit inactivated influenza vaccine. TCRdb passed the RT-PCR reads through MiXCR, listing each CDR3 protein once. The sample contains over 450,000 distinct CDR3 sequences, under 15% of which appear only once. The sample was PBMCs from blood, taken more than 35 days after vaccination. The receptors were sampled from a man aged 50-60 years who received an inactivated influenza vaccine. CDR3s include the opening cysteine and the closing phenylalanine or tryptophan. A D gene is named only where the DNA matches it firmly.

j_call d_call v_call cdr3_aa
TRBJ2-7 NA TRBV20-1 CSAGVAGYEQYF
TRBJ2-1 NA TRBV4-3 CASTQGPPHNEQFF
TRBJ2-3 TRBD1 TRBV4-1 CASSQERNRGTDTQYF
TRBJ2-5 TRBD2 TRBV10-3 CAISELKKFSGGETQYF
TRBJ2-3 NA TRBV7-9 CASSMTQLGTDTQYF
TRBJ1-5 NA TRBV28 CASSRVGYQPQHF
TRBJ1-1 TRBD1 TRBV20-1 CSARGTGVGREAFF
TRBJ2-7 NA TRBV5-6 CASSLMYWTASYEQYF
TRBJ2-2 NA TRBV11-2 CASSSGVHTGELFF
TRBJ2-1 TRBD2 TRBV20-1 CSARRLAGDGEQFF
TRBJ2-1 NA TRBV21-1 CASSKVGDGVSNEQFF
TRBJ2-7 NA TRBV30 CAWKIGWLGEQYF
TRBJ1-1 NA TRBV4-3 CASSQDFAGMNTEAFF
TRBJ2-2 TRBD2 TRBV7-2 CASSLTSGSGVGELFF
TRBJ2-7 NA TRBV23-1 CASSQSIPPRSSYEQYF
TRBJ2-6 NA TRBV4-2 CASSQDGLGRTGANVLTF
TRBJ2-7 TRBD2 TRBV7-3 CASSLNGGRVYEQYF
TRBJ2-4 NA TRBV5-1 CASSRDVKVTQNIQYF
TRBJ2-7 NA TRBV4-3 CASSQVQGSYEQYF
TRBJ2-5 NA TRBV20-1 CSAQDQGSRETQYF
TRBJ1-5 TRBD1 TRBV20-1 CSATTGAANQPQHF
TRBJ2-1 TRBD1 TRBV29-1 CSAWTGGHNEQFF
TRBJ1-2 NA TRBV20-1 CSGGTAIDYTF
TRBJ2-5 NA TRBV2 CASSETGNQETQYF